The 31 T cell receptor beta chains given below trace back to one sample, sequenced in a study of regulatory dendritic cells for organ transplantation. Assay: immunoSEQ multiplex PCR; the TCRdb copy retains only in-frame clones and omits some. The sample lists some 28,000 clones; about four fifths were seen once. Sequenced material: naive CD4+ T cells from blood. Indicated subset: CD45RA+ naive T cells. Receptors originate from a human donor in good health.

In this sample, this clone turned up a few times. The chain combines TRBV5-1 with TRBJ1-2; 7 positions match TRBD1. The CDR3 length is 13 residues. The V gene's germline CDR1 is SGHRS and CDR2 YFSETQ. The V segment lost 4 bases and the J segment 6 bases; nucleotides outside the gene matches: 6. The CDR3 coding sequence is TGCGCCAGCAGCCTAAATACAGGGGATGGCTACACCTTC. Translating gives CASSLNTGDGYTF.

The rearrangement links TRBV25-1 to TRBJ2-5, with 10 bases fitting TRBD2. This CDR3 spans 15 amino acids. Germline V gene sequence: CDR1 MGHDK, CDR2 SYGVNS. Unmatched junction bases numbered 5, after V lost 5 bases and J lost 2 bases. The DNA of the CDR3 is TGTGCCAGCAGTAAATCTAGCGGGGGACAAGAGACCCAGTACTTC. It codes for CASSKSSGGQETQYF.

This sequence joins TRBV5-5 and TRBJ2-7; D gene uncertain. Germline V gene data show CDR1 as SGHKS and CDR2 as YYEKEE (reference sequence). Trimming removed 1 base at V and 0 bases at J, with 8 bases between. The CDR3 has 14 residues. This CDR3 is CASSLNPSSYEQYF. Here the CDR3 DNA reads TGTGCCAGCAGCTTGAATCCCAGCTCCTACGAGCAGTACTTC.

As to this clone: The germline gene is not matched at one end of the junction; a read error may be the cause. Here the CDR3 reads CASRQPDRLASF. The CDR3 bases are TGTGCCAGCAGACAACCCGACAGGTTAGCCTCGTTT. The rearrangement links TRBV6-6 to TRBJ1-4; D possibly corresponds to TRBD1 (6 bases). CDR3 length: 12 residues. The germline V gene has CDR1 MNHNY and CDR2 SVGAGI (reference sequence).

This chain joins TRBV9 and TRBJ2-2, with TRBD1 as a possible D gene (5 bases). Germline CDR1 and CDR2: SGDLS and YYNGEE. V lost 0 bases and J 4 bases, leaving 7 bases between the germline ends. This CDR3 spans 14 amino acids. CDR3 protein: CASSVDQGTGELFF. For the CDR3, the DNA is TGTGCCAGCAGCGTAGATCAGGGCACCGGGGAGCTGTTTTTT.

This chain uses TRBV29-1 with TRBJ2-5; tentative D call: TRBD2 (7 bases). The CDR3 is 12 residues long. Germline-derived CDR1 and CDR2 are SQVTM and ANQGSEA. Trimming took 5 bases from V and 5 from J, leaving 12 bases between them. In nucleotides, the CDR3 is TGCAGCGTTAGGGGGGGTCAGGAGACCCAGTACTTC. This sequence encodes CSVRGGQETQYF.

This chain joins TRBV5-1 and TRBJ2-2; D unclear. Germline V gene lookup returns CDR1 SGHRS and CDR2 YFSETQ. The CDR3 covers 14 residues. V lost 0 bases and J lost 5, with 8 bases in between. CDR3 nucleotides: TGCGCCAGCAGCTTGGAAGAGGCAACCGGGGAGCTGTTTTTT. Its translation is CASSLEEATGELFF.

The genes are TRBV10-3 and TRBJ2-3; 12 nucleotides match TRBD2. The V and J ends lost 8 bases and 3 bases, in that order; junction bases with no gene match: 3. This CDR3 contains 14 residues. Germline V gene data show CDR1 as ENHRY and CDR2 as SYGVKD. In nucleotides, the CDR3 is TGTGCCATCGGAGGACTAGCGGGGACAGATACGCAGTATTTT. The encoded protein is CAIGGLAGTDTQYF.

This chain joins TRBV12-5 and TRBJ1-3; D gene unclear. CDR1 is LGHNT, CDR2 FRNRAP, per germline. This CDR3 contains 12 residues. The V and J ends lost 5 bases and 4 bases respectively, with 6 bases between them. The CDR3 here is CASGPQGNTIYF. The DNA for the CDR3 is TGTGCTAGTGGTCCCCAAGGAAACACCATATATTTT.

This chain joins TRBV9 and TRBJ2-3; TRBD2 matches at 10 bases. There are 16 residues in the CDR3. After removal of 0 bases from V and 4 bases from J, the junction contained 5 bases not matched to a gene. Germline V CDR1 and CDR2: SGDLS, YYNGEE. The CDR3 loop is CASSVDPSGGSDTQYF. DNA for the CDR3: TGTGCCAGCAGCGTAGATCCTAGCGGGGGTTCAGATACGCAGTATTTT. Full variable domain (rest looked up from reference TRBV9 and TRBJ2-3): DSGVTQTPKHLITATGQRVTLRCSPRSGDLSVYWYQQSLDQGLQFLIQYYNGEERAKGNILERFSAQQFPDLHSELNLSSLELGDSALYFCASSVDPSGGSDTQYFGPGTRLTVL.

This chain uses TRBV28 with TRBJ1-3; D not certain. The germline gives CDR1 MDHEN, CDR2 SYDVKM. V lost 7 bases, J lost 0 bases, and 16 bases lay in between. The length of the CDR3 is 16 residues. The CDR3 DNA sequence: TGTGCCAGCACGGGTGGGAGTGAGGCCTCTGGAAACACCATATATTTT. It translates to CASTGGSEASGNTIYF.

In the case of this clone: The junction differs from germline at one of its ends, possibly a read error. Other DNA sequences in the same sample also yield this CDR3. This chain uses TRBV10-3 with TRBJ2-6; D uncertain. The CDR3 contains 16 residues. Germline V gene sequence: CDR1 ENHRY, CDR2 SYGVKD. In DNA form, the CDR3 reads TGTGCTATCAGTGAGTCGTTCGGGTCTGGGGCCAACGTCCTGACTTTC. It translates to CAISESFGSGANVLTF.

CDR3 DNA sequence: TGCGCCAGCAGCTACGGACAATTGATCATGAACACTGAAGCTTTCTTT. Its protein is CASSYGQLIMNTEAFF. This sequence joins TRBV5-1 and TRBJ1-1; D perhaps matches TRBD1 (5 bases). Germline CDR1 and CDR2: SGHRS and YFSETQ. The CDR3 runs 16 residues. With 3 bases removed from V and 0 bases from J, the gap between germline ends came to 15 bases.

In its sample, this clone was seen once. V gene TRBV5-1 combines with J gene TRBJ2-2; D is unclear. Germline V CDR1 and CDR2: SGHRS, YFSETQ. The V end was cut by 4 bases, the J end by 1 base, with 11 bases between. The CDR3 loop spans 15 amino acids. DNA for the CDR3: TGCGCCAGCAGCCGATCCCTAGGGAACACCGGGGAGCTGTTTTTT. It specifies CASSRSLGNTGELFF.

The chain carries TRBV9 and TRBJ1-6; D might be TRBD1 (6 bases). CDR3 length: 15 residues. Germline V gene lookup returns CDR1 SGDLS and CDR2 YYNGEE. V lost 0 bases and J 5 bases, leaving 9 bases between the germline ends. CDR3 in DNA: TGTGCCAGCAGCGTAGAAGGGGGTAATAATTCACCCCTCCACTTT. Translating it yields CASSVEGGNNSPLHF.

This clone was picked up a small number of times. This chain joins TRBV25-1 and TRBJ1-5, with unresolved D. This CDR3 contains 15 residues. V gave up 2 bases and J gave up 0 bases, with 8 bases separating them. Germline CDR1 MGHDK, CDR2 SYGVNS. CDR3 amino acids: CASSEPGSSNQPQHF. CDR3 nucleotide sequence: TGTGCCAGCAGTGAACCCGGGAGTAGCAATCAGCCCCAGCATTTT. Looking up the rest from reference TRBV25-1 and TRBJ1-5 gives the full variable domain: EADIYQTPRYLVIGTGKKITLECSQTMGHDKMYWYQQDPGMELHLIHYSYGVNSTEKGDLSSESTVSRIRTEHFPLTLESARPSHTSQYLCASSEPGSSNQPQHFGDGTRLSIL.

J is TRBJ2-5 and V is TRBV19; 10 bases map to TRBD1. The germline gives CDR1 LNHDA, CDR2 SQIVND (reference sequence). Trimming took 7 bases from V and 3 from J; bases not matched to a gene: 5. There are 14 residues in the CDR3. The CDR3 loop reads CASKGTGDKETQYF. CDR3 DNA: TGTGCCAGTAAAGGGACAGGGGACAAAGAGACCCAGTACTTC.

The chain recombines TRBV6-1 with TRBJ1-1; D not resolved. The CDR3 has 13 residues. Between the trimmed V and J ends, which lost 4 bases and 5 bases, there was a span of 11 bases. Germline V gene lookup returns CDR1 MNHNS and CDR2 SASEGT. CDR3 sequence (DNA): TGTGCCAGCAGTGGGGGAGGAAGGACTGAAGCTTTCTTT. Translated: CASSGGGRTEAFF.

The J gene is TRBJ1-2, the V gene TRBV5-8; 10 nucleotides align to TRBD1. The J segment lost 5 bases and the V segment lost 1 base, leaving 5 bases of the junction unmatched. Germline V CDR1 and CDR2: SGHTS, YDEGEE. The length of the CDR3 is 15 residues. The CDR3 loop is CASSLPRQGAYGYTF. The CDR3 DNA follows: TGTGCCAGCAGCTTGCCGAGACAGGGGGCTTATGGCTACACCTTC.

The CDR3 DNA is TGTGCCAGCAGGCGGGACAGCGGGGAGACCCAGTACTTC. Protein product: CASRRDSGETQYF. The genes are TRBV6-5 and TRBJ2-5; D perhaps matches TRBD1 (7 bases). CDR3 length equals 13 residues. Germline values: CDR1 MNHEY, CDR2 SVGAGI. V was shortened by 6 bases and J by 5 bases, with 13 bases between the two germline ends.

The chain employs TRBV5-6 and TRBJ2-3; 10 bases agree with TRBD2. Germline trimming cut 4 bases from V and 4 bases from J; bases unmatched to any gene: 3. Germline CDR1 reads SGHDT; CDR2 reads YYEEEE. The CDR3 contains 14 residues. This CDR3 reads CASSASGGPDTQYF. The CDR3, as DNA: TGTGCCAGCAGCGCTAGCGGGGGACCAGATACGCAGTATTTT. The entire variable domain, with the rest obtained from reference TRBV5-6 and TRBJ2-3, is as follows: DAGVTQSPTHLIKTRGQQVTLRCSPKSGHDTVSWYQQALGQGPQFIFQYYEEEERQRGNFPDRFSGHQFPNYSSELNVNALLLGDSALYLCASSASGGPDTQYFGPGTRLTVL.

The chain recombines TRBV7-9 with TRBJ1-6; 7 bases fit TRBD1. CDR3 length: 15 amino acids. In germline, CDR1 is SEHNR, CDR2 FQNEAQ (reference sequence). V gave up 5 bases and J gave up 4 bases; unmatched junction bases: 5. The DNA of the CDR3 is TGTGCCAGCAGCCGTACGGGACAGTATAATTCACCCCTCCACTTT. It specifies CASSRTGQYNSPLHF. The full variable domain, completed using reference TRBV7-9 and TRBJ1-6, is DTGVSQNPRHKITKRGQNVTFRCDPISEHNRLYWYRQTLGQGPEFLTYFQNEAQLEKSRLLSDRFSAERPKGSFSTLEIQRTEQGDSAMYLCASSRTGQYNSPLHFGNGTRLTVT.

The rearrangement links TRBV9 to TRBJ2-5, with D possibly TRBD2 on 6 matching bases. Per germline, CDR1 SGDLS and CDR2 YYNGEE. The CDR3 covers 15 residues. Trimming pared 0 bases from V and 2 bases from J, leaving 11 bases between. The CDR3 loop is CASSVAGVKQETQYF. The CDR3 DNA sequence: TGTGCCAGCAGCGTAGCGGGGGTGAAACAAGAGACCCAGTACTTC. Looking up the rest from reference TRBV9 and TRBJ2-5 gives the full variable domain: DSGVTQTPKHLITATGQRVTLRCSPRSGDLSVYWYQQSLDQGLQFLIQYYNGEERAKGNILERFSAQQFPDLHSELNLSSLELGDSALYFCASSVAGVKQETQYFGPGTRLLVL.

The rearrangement joins TRBV19 to TRBJ2-7; 8 bases align to TRBD1. The CDR3 runs 16 residues. Germline assignment: CDR1 LNHDA and CDR2 SQIVND (reference sequence). The V and J ends lost 3 bases and 6 bases, in that order; junction bases with no gene match: 13. As DNA, the CDR3 is TGTGCCAGTAGTATTCTCCCGGGGCAGGGGGCATCCGAGCAGTACTTC. Amino acid sequence: CASSILPGQGASEQYF.

The DNA of the CDR3 is TGTGCCACCAGCAGAGGGCAGGGGGCCGATACGCAGTATTTT. As protein: CATSRGQGADTQYF. The rearrangement joins TRBV15 to TRBJ2-3, with 8 bases aligning to TRBD1. The V gene end was trimmed by 1 base and the J gene end by 6 bases; junction bases not matched to a gene: 3. CDR3 length: 14 residues. Germline V gives CDR1 LNHNV, CDR2 YYDKDF (reference sequence).

Notes on this clone: Other DNA sequences in the sample encode the same CDR3. The chain carries TRBV5-4 and TRBJ1-2, with D possibly TRBD1 on 6 matching bases. This CDR3 is 15 amino acids long. V lost 4 bases to trimming and J lost 1 base, with 14 bases between them. The V gene's germline CDR1 is SGHNT and CDR2 YYREEE (reference sequence). Here the CDR3 DNA reads TGTGCCAGCAGCCCTGGACAGCAATTTAACTATGGCTACACCTTC. This encodes CASSPGQQFNYGYTF.

The chain recombines TRBV18 with TRBJ2-7, with 7 bases fitting TRBD1. There are 15 residues in the CDR3. J was trimmed by 3 bases and V by 2 bases; bases with no gene match: 7. Germline V CDR1 and CDR2: KGHSH, LQKENI. The CDR3 DNA follows: TGTGCCAGCTCACCAGTCGTAGGGGGCTTCTACGAGCAGTACTTC. This codes for CASSPVVGGFYEQYF.

The genes are TRBV19 and TRBJ2-3; 9 bases fit TRBD2. The V segment lost 0 bases and the J segment 6 bases; nucleotides outside the gene matches: 4. The CDR3 is 15 residues long. Germline V gene sequence: CDR1 LNHDA, CDR2 SQIVND (reference sequence). Here the CDR3 DNA reads TGTGCCAGTAGTATAGAAGCGGGGGGAGCTGATACGCAGTATTTT. Protein product: CASSIEAGGADTQYF.

V gene TRBV9 combines with J gene TRBJ1-3, with TRBD1 as a possible D gene (6 bases). V shed 0 bases and J shed 4 bases, with 8 bases lying between them. Looked up from germline, CDR1 is SGDLS and CDR2 is YYNGEE. The CDR3 runs 14 residues. The CDR3 here is CASSVAGQGNTIYF. The DNA for the CDR3 is TGTGCCAGCAGCGTAGCGGGACAAGGAAACACCATATATTTT.

V and J are TRBV9 and TRBJ1-5; 8 positions match TRBD1. J was trimmed by 5 bases and V by 3 bases; bases with no gene match: 1. Germline assignment: CDR1 SGDLS and CDR2 YYNGEE. The CDR3 sequence is 13 residues long. The CDR3 sequence is CASSATGDQPQHF. The CDR3, as DNA: TGTGCCAGCAGCGCGACAGGGGATCAGCCCCAGCATTTT.

The chain has TRBV5-1 and TRBJ2-4, with D maybe TRBD1 (7 bases). Germline CDR1 SGHRS, CDR2 YFSETQ. V lost 1 base and J lost 1, with 12 bases in between. The CDR3 loop spans 16 amino acids. CDR3 DNA sequence: TGCGCCAGCAGCTTGATGGCAGGGGGGGCCAAAAACATTCAGTACTTC. This codes for CASSLMAGGAKNIQYF.